This TCR beta chain appears in the sequencing data of a study of Graves' ophthalmopathy and Graves' hyperthyroidism. RNA transcripts were the template, and TCR beta CDR3 regions were amplified from them. The first-round RT-PCR employed HTBI primers together with the Qiagen OneStep RT-PCR kit. A multiplex PCR was then performed as the second round. TCRdb independently ran MiXCR on the multiplex PCR reads; one entry per CDR3 protein. The sample shows 1 million to 1.3 million distinct CDR3 sequences, 36% of them seen only once. The CDR3 totals 15 residues. Germline-derived CDR1 and CDR2 are SGHVS and FQNEAQ. After removal of 5 bases from V and 1 base from J, the junction contained 4 bases not matched to a gene. Exclusion applied to patients with other autoimmune diseases, uncontrolled infections, pregnancy or lactation.

The receptor was isolated from an adult man with Graves' hyperthyroidism. Sequencing input: peripheral blood or thyroid tissue (not recorded which). V gene TRBV7-8 combines with J gene TRBJ2-5; TRBD2 agrees at 10 bases. CDR3 loop: CASSDTSGIQETQYF. In DNA, the CDR3 is TGTGCCAGCAGCGATACTAGCGGGATCCAAGAGACCCAGTACTTC.